A selection of T cell receptor beta chains follows, all from one sample in a study of cytomegalovirus exposure and HLA in healthy donors. TCRdb's table, derived via immunoSEQ multiplex PCR, lists solely in-frame clones and lacks some. This table has approximately 160,000 clones, about four fifths appearing once. Source material: PBMCs. The receptor source for this set is a young man in good health and CMV-seropositive. Both conserved end residues are part of each CDR3. D genes are given only for firm matches. Size tells how often a clone was seen (once, few, many) or the class of an expanded clone, and some rows leave it out.

clone size	D gene	CDR3 length	V gene	J gene	CDR3 protein	CDR3 DNA
NA	TRBD2	15	TRBV7-9	TRBJ2-7	CASSVQLAGGEEQYF	TGTGCCAGCAGCGTACAACTAGCGGGAGGTGAAGAGCAGTACTTC
NA	NA	15	TRBV28	TRBJ2-3	CASSSFAAAADTQYF	TGTGCCAGCAGTTCCTTCGCCGCGGCGGCAGATACGCAGTATTTT
NA	TRBD2	13	TRBV19	TRBJ2-5	CASSTSGQETQYF	TGTGCCAGTAGTACTAGCGGTCAAGAGACCCAGTACTTC
NA	NA	18	TRBV11-3	TRBJ2-2	CASSPPRANLTNTGELFF	TGTGCCAGCAGCCCCCCTCGCGCGAACCTAACGAACACCGGGGAGCTGTTTTTT
NA	TRBD2	14	TRBV4-1	TRBJ2-7	CASSQGSGAYEQYF	TGCGCCAGCAGCCAAGGGAGCGGGGCCTACGAGCAGTACTTC
NA	TRBD1	14	TRBV4-1	TRBJ2-2	CASSQRTGTGELFF	TGCGCCAGCAGCCAGCGGACAGGGACCGGGGAGCTGTTTTTT
NA	NA	16	TRBV7-6	TRBJ2-1	CASSCRVQGSYNEQFF	TGTGCCAGCAGCTGCCGTGTACAGGGCTCCTACAATGAGCAGTTCTTC
NA	NA	14	TRBV28	TRBJ1-1	CASIKRRVGGEAFF	TGTGCCAGCATTAAACGGCGAGTGGGGGGAGAAGCTTTCTTT
NA	TRBD2	15	TRBV7-2	TRBJ2-1	CASVKTSGAYNEQFF	TGTGCCAGCGTCAAGACTAGCGGGGCCTACAATGAGCAGTTCTTC
NA	NA	15	TRBV6-1	TRBJ2-3	CASREWVGSTDTQYF	TGTGCCAGCAGGGAATGGGTCGGGAGCACAGATACGCAGTATTTT
NA	NA	11	TRBV20-1	TRBJ1-1	CSARANTEAFF	TGCAGTGCTAGGGCGAACACTGAAGCTTTCTTT
NA	NA	13	TRBV12-5	TRBJ1-4	CASGQGMDEKLFF	TGTGCTAGTGGTCAGGGGATGGATGAAAAACTGTTTTTT
NA	TRBD1	16	TRBV4-1	TRBJ1-6	CASSGRTGGGNSPLHF	TGCGCCAGCAGCGGCCGGACAGGGGGGGGTAATTCACCCCTCCACTTT
NA	NA	17	TRBV28	TRBJ2-1	CASTRPGAATIYNEQFF	TGTGCCAGCACGCGGCCAGGGGCCGCAACCATATACAATGAGCAGTTCTTC
NA	NA	12	TRBV7-2	TRBJ1-1	CASSLGRTEAFF	TGTGCCAGCAGCTTAGGGCGGACAGAAGCTTTCTTT
NA	NA	16	TRBV4-2	TRBJ2-7	CASSQELAASSYEQYF	TGTGCCAGCAGCCAAGAACTAGCTGCAAGCTCCTACGAGCAGTACTTC
NA	NA	15	TRBV18	TRBJ2-5	CASSPAGGRQETQYF	TGTGCCAGCTCACCCGCCGGTGGTCGGCAAGAGACCCAGTACTTC
NA	NA	13	TRBV5-4	TRBJ2-1	CASVGGNYNEQFF	TGTGCCAGCGTCGGCGGGAACTACAATGAGCAGTTCTTC
NA	NA	16	TRBV9	TRBJ2-3	CASSVLVAGRLDTQYF	TGTGCCAGCAGCGTGCTGGTTGCGGGGAGGTTGGATACGCAGTATTTT
NA	NA	15	TRBV9	TRBJ2-3	CASSVDGLYTDTQYF	TGTGCCAGCAGCGTAGATGGACTTTACACAGATACGCAGTATTTT
NA	NA	14	TRBV16	TRBJ2-5	CASSQGLPQETQYF	TGTGCCAGCAGCCAGGGACTGCCCCAAGAGACCCAGTACTTC
NA	NA	17	TRBV9	TRBJ2-1	CASSPTAGIRTYNEQFF	TGTGCCAGCAGCCCGACGGCGGGTATACGAACTTACAATGAGCAGTTCTTC
few	NA	13	TRBV11-3	TRBJ2-3	CASSPPSTDTQYF	TGTGCCAGCAGCCCCCCAAGCACAGATACGCAGTATTTT
NA	TRBD1	13	TRBV19	TRBJ1-2	CASQQGPPDGYTF	TGTGCCAGTCAACAGGGGCCGCCCGATGGCTACACCTTC
NA	TRBD2	14	TRBV6-5	TRBJ2-3	CASSLAGDTDTQYF	TGTGCCAGCAGCTTGGCGGGGGACACAGATACGCAGTATTTT
NA	TRBD1	14	TRBV30	TRBJ1-3	CAWRTGLAGNTIYF	TGTGCCTGGAGGACAGGGCTAGCTGGAAACACCATATATTTT
NA	TRBD2	17	TRBV10-2	TRBJ2-3	CASSGPGGGDGTDTQYF	TGCGCCAGCAGTGGTCCTGGCGGGGGGGATGGCACAGATACGCAGTATTTT
NA	TRBD1	15	TRBV27	TRBJ2-6	CASRLQGAGANVLTF	TGTGCCAGCAGGCTGCAGGGGGCTGGGGCCAACGTCCTGACTTTC
NA	NA	15	TRBV11-2	TRBJ1-1	CASRRTYRGTTEAFF	TGTGCCAGCAGACGAACCTACCGGGGGACGACTGAAGCTTTCTTT
NA	TRBD2	15	TRBV2	TRBJ2-3	CASRGLAVSSDTQYF	TGTGCCAGCAGGGGACTAGCGGTTTCGAGCGATACGCAGTATTTT
few	NA	14	TRBV19	TRBJ1-5	CASSIEHSNQPQHF	TGTGCCAGTAGTATAGAGCACAGTAATCAGCCCCAGCATTTT
NA	TRBD2	16	TRBV4-1	TRBJ2-7	CASSQFSSGSTYEQYF	TGCGCCAGCAGCCAGTTCTCTAGCGGGAGCACCTACGAGCAGTACTTC
NA	TRBD2	18	TRBV27	TRBJ2-5	CASSSLTSGRKDQETQYF	TGTGCCAGCAGTTCATTGACTAGCGGGAGAAAAGACCAAGAGACCCAGTACTTC
NA	TRBD1	17	TRBV6-1	TRBJ1-1	CASSELYRGEEDTEAFF	TGTGCCAGCAGTGAACTGTACAGGGGCGAGGAGGACACTGAAGCTTTCTTT
NA	NA	14	TRBV5-1	TRBJ1-1	CASSLEFFGGEAFF	TGCGCCAGCAGCTTGGAATTTTTCGGGGGTGAAGCTTTCTTT
NA	TRBD2	17	TRBV4-2	TRBJ2-3	CASSQDPRRGGADTQYF	TGTGCCAGCAGCCAAGATCCCCGGCGGGGGGGCGCAGATACGCAGTATTTT
NA	TRBD2	14	TRBV5-6	TRBJ2-3	CASSWGTSWDTQYF	TGTGCCAGCAGCTGGGGGACTAGCTGGGATACGCAGTATTTT
NA	TRBD2	16	TRBV5-5	TRBJ2-2	CASSLELAGHTGELFF	TGTGCCAGCAGCTTGGAGTTAGCGGGACACACCGGGGAGCTGTTTTTT
NA	TRBD2	16	TRBV2	TRBJ2-7	CASRVTAGGPPYEQYF	TGTGCCAGCAGGGTTACAGCGGGAGGACCCCCCTACGAGCAGTACTTC
NA	NA	15	TRBV19	TRBJ2-7	CASSIETGWSNEQYF	TGTGCCAGTAGTATAGAAACAGGGTGGAGTAACGAGCAGTACTTC
once	NA	17	TRBV7-9	TRBJ2-5	CSSSLVRSSVAQETQYF	TGTTCCAGCAGCTTAGTCCGAAGTTCGGTCGCACAAGAGACCCAGTACTTC
NA	NA	15	TRBV9	TRBJ1-1	CASSPDSATDAEAFF	TGTGCCAGCAGCCCGGACAGTGCGACAGACGCTGAAGCTTTCTTT
NA	NA	14	TRBV6-1	TRBJ2-3	CASSATGGTDTQYF	TGTGCCAGCAGCGCTACGGGGGGCACAGATACGCAGTATTTT
once	TRBD2	15	TRBV19	TRBJ2-3	CASRNAGVAADTQYF	TGTGCCAGTAGAAACGCGGGAGTGGCGGCAGATACGCAGTATTTT
NA	TRBD1	16	TRBV25-1	TRBJ1-3	CASSDLGDRAGNTIYF	TGTGCCAGCAGTGACTTGGGGGACAGGGCTGGAAACACCATATATTTT
NA	NA	17	TRBV25-1	TRBJ2-3	CASSRSSGPSSTDTQYF	TGTGCCAGCAGCCGTAGTTCAGGGCCTTCTAGCACAGATACGCAGTATTTT
few	TRBD2	19	TRBV7-9	TRBJ2-6	CASSTKRGGDRSGANVLTF	TGTGCCAGCAGCACCAAACGGGGAGGGGACCGCTCTGGGGCCAACGTCCTGACTTTC
NA	NA	15	TRBV7-2	TRBJ2-3	CASSLVTSITDTQYF	TGTGCCAGCAGCTTAGTGACTTCAATCACAGATACGCAGTATTTT
NA	TRBD2	16	TRBV27	TRBJ2-5	CASSLRLAGLQETQYF	TGTGCCAGCAGCCTTAGACTAGCGGGTTTACAAGAGACCCAGTACTTC
few	TRBD2	16	TRBV4-1	TRBJ2-7	CASSQDRTGGPREQYF	TGCGCCAGCAGCCAAGATAGAACGGGGGGGCCGCGAGAGCAGTACTTC
NA	NA	15	TRBV12-5	TRBJ1-5	CASGSTGTYNQPQHF	TGTGCTAGTGGTTCGACCGGGACATACAATCAGCCCCAGCATTTT
once	NA	11	TRBV5-5	TRBJ2-1	CASSLADEQFF	TGTGCCAGCAGCTTGGCGGATGAGCAGTTCTTC
NA	TRBD1	15	TRBV28	TRBJ1-5	CASSLSRTGNQPQHF	TGTGCCAGCAGTTTATCCCGGACAGGGAATCAGCCCCAGCATTTT
few	NA	15	TRBV7-2	TRBJ1-6	CASSLRQSYNSPLHF	TGTGCCAGCAGCCTACGACAGAGTTATAATTCACCCCTCCACTTT
NA	TRBD2	14	TRBV6-1	TRBJ2-1	CASISGSMSNEQFF	TGTGCCAGCATCAGCGGGAGTATGAGCAATGAGCAGTTCTTC
NA	TRBD1	21	TRBV7-4	TRBJ2-7	CASSLVVSCRDRGGASYEQYF	TGTGCCAGCAGCTTAGTCGTTAGTTGCCGGGACAGGGGAGGAGCCTCCTACGAGCAGTACTTC
NA	TRBD1	14	TRBV4-3	TRBJ2-2	CASSPGTGAGELFF	TGCGCCAGCAGTCCCGGGACAGGGGCCGGGGAGCTGTTTTTT